A single sample is the source of the 25 T cell receptor beta chains below, sequenced in a study of T cell responses to AZD1222 COVID-19 vaccine. Method: immunoSEQ multiplex PCR; TCRdb's copy keeps in-frame clones and lacks some. The sample carries roughly 98,000 clones, roughly 92% recorded once. The sample in question was peripheral blood, obtained on day 0 of AZD1222 vaccination. These receptors were collected from an adult in good health.

V is TRBV7-9 and J is TRBJ2-7; tentatively, D is TRBD2 (6 bases). V was trimmed by 6 bases and J by 2 bases, leaving 14 bases between them. The CDR3 is made up of 14 amino acids. Germline CDR1 and CDR2: SEHNR and FQNEAQ (reference sequence). The CDR3 DNA is TGTGCCAGCAGGGGGGACTCAACAGCCTACGAGCAGTACTTC. Amino acids: CASRGDSTAYEQYF.

In regard to this clone: This sample also contains other DNA sequences that code for the same CDR3. The chain joins TRBV27 to TRBJ1-5, with TRBD1 identical over 8 bases. Trimming cost V 4 bases and J 4 bases; bases outside gene matches: 6. The CDR3 runs 15 residues. Looked up from germline, CDR1 is MNHEY and CDR2 is SMNVEV (reference sequence). In nucleotides, the CDR3 is TGTGCCAGCAGTTCTGTGGACAGGGATAATCAGCCCCAGCATTTT. Protein product: CASSSVDRDNQPQHF.

The rearrangement uses TRBV29-1 and TRBJ2-6; perhaps TRBD1 as D (6 bases). The CDR3 covers 17 residues. Trimming pared 6 bases from V and 1 base from J, leaving 19 bases between. The V gene's germline CDR1 is SQVTM and CDR2 ANQGSEA. The CDR3 sequence is CSVKGQSQSSGANVLTF. CDR3 nucleotide sequence: TGCAGCGTGAAAGGACAGAGCCAATCATCTGGGGCCAACGTCCTGACTTTC.

This chain connects TRBV5-1 to TRBJ1-6; D perhaps matches TRBD1 (5 bases). CDR3 length: 15 residues. The germline V gene has CDR1 SGHRS and CDR2 YFSETQ. The V end was cut by 2 bases, the J end by 3 bases, with 9 bases between. The DNA of the CDR3 is TGCGCCAGCAGCTTCGACAGAGACTATAATTCACCCCTCCACTTT. It yields the protein CASSFDRDYNSPLHF.

The V and J genes are TRBV19 and TRBJ2-7; no clear D gene. Germline CDR1 reads LNHDA; CDR2 reads SQIVND (reference sequence). The CDR3 spans 13 residues. Trimming removed 6 bases at V and 2 bases at J, with 11 bases between. CDR3 protein: CASRLDEAYEQYF. CDR3 sequence (DNA): TGTGCCAGTAGGCTCGACGAAGCCTACGAGCAGTACTTC.

The chain links TRBV12-3 or TRBV12-4 to TRBJ2-7; D is ambiguous. There are 13 residues in the CDR3. Trimming cost V 0 bases and J 5 bases, with 8 bases left between them. In DNA form, the CDR3 reads TGTGCCAGCAGTTTAGCAAAGCAAAACGAGCAGTACTTC. This sequence encodes CASSLAKQNEQYF.

Points on this clone: Other nucleotide sequences in the sample specify the same CDR3. This chain joins TRBV6-2 or TRBV6-3 and TRBJ2-2; D gene unclear. The CDR3 is 12 amino acids. V shed 2 bases and J shed 7 bases, with 5 bases lying between them. Germline V lookup: CDR1 MNHEY, CDR2 SVGEGT. The CDR3 sequence is CASSYPSGELFF. DNA for the CDR3: TGTGCCAGCAGTTACCCTAGCGGGGAGCTGTTTTTT.

The J gene is TRBJ2-5, the V gene TRBV5-3, with 9 positions matching TRBD1. TRBV5-3 is treated as an ORF (open reading frame) with a function not yet certain. J gave up 1 base and V 0 bases, and 7 bases lay outside the gene matches. This CDR3 comprises 17 residues. The CDR3 is CARSLGGTGNRQETQYF. The CDR3 DNA follows: TGTGCCAGAAGCTTGGGGGGGACAGGGAATCGCCAAGAGACCCAGTACTTC.

The chain is built from TRBV4-1 and TRBJ1-5; no definite D call. This CDR3 spans 19 amino acids. Germline V gives CDR1 MGHRA, CDR2 YSYEKL. V lost 2 bases and J lost 2, with 22 bases in between. Written as DNA, the CDR3 is TGCGCCAGCAGCCAATATTCACCAGATTCCGCTTTGGGCAATCAGCCCCAGCATTTT. This translates into CASSQYSPDSALGNQPQHF.

A single count supports this clone. The J gene is TRBJ1-3, the V gene TRBV25-1, with D possibly TRBD1 on 6 matching bases. V lost 3 bases and J lost 3, with 15 bases in between. CDR3 length equals 16 residues. CDR1 and CDR2 (germline): MGHDK, SYGVNS. The CDR3 is CASSEDSFILGNTIYF. For the CDR3, the DNA is TGTGCCAGCAGTGAGGACAGCTTTATTCTTGGAAACACCATATATTTT.

The chain couples TRBV24-1 to TRBJ2-1; tentative D call: TRBD2 (5 bases). CDR1 KGHDR and CDR2 SFDVKD come from the germline V gene. The CDR3 is made up of 17 amino acids. Trimming shortened V by 3 bases and J by 3 bases, and 17 bases separated the two germline ends. This CDR3 is CATSDPKARANYNEQFF. For the CDR3, the DNA is TGTGCCACCAGTGATCCCAAAGCGAGGGCGAACTACAATGAGCAGTTCTTC.

This chain joins TRBV19 and TRBJ2-4; D not resolved. CDR1 and CDR2 (germline): LNHDA, SQIVND (reference sequence). The CDR3 contains 18 residues. Trimming took 3 bases from V and 3 from J, leaving 21 bases between them. As DNA, the CDR3 is TGTGCCAGTAGTATTGGTCTAGGGTCCTATCAATACAAAAACATTCAGTACTTC. Translation: CASSIGLGSYQYKNIQYF.

This CDR3 reads CATQSGGRGPLHF. DNA of the CDR3: TGTGCCACCCAGTCCGGGGGCCGGGGACCCCTCCACTTT. The chain recombines TRBV3-1 (or the pseudogene TRBV3-2) with TRBJ1-6, with a possible D match to TRBD1 (6 bases). This CDR3 comprises 13 residues. Trimming left V 10 bases short and J 12 bases short, with 19 bases between. Germline CDR1 is LGHDT and CDR2 is YNNKEL (reference sequence).

This chain connects TRBV5-5 to TRBJ1-2; 8 nucleotides agree with TRBD1. Germline V CDR1 and CDR2: SGHKS, YYEKEE (reference sequence). The CDR3 has 16 residues. V was pared by 4 bases and J by 5 bases, with 13 bases of the junction left unmatched. CDR3 amino acids: CASSPGFSGTGYGYTF. CDR3 coding DNA: TGTGCCAGCAGCCCCGGTTTTAGTGGGACAGGTTATGGCTACACCTTC.

The chain has TRBV9 and TRBJ1-1, with D perhaps TRBD1 (5 bases). The V gene's germline CDR1 is SGDLS and CDR2 YYNGEE. Trimming removed 6 bases from V and 5 bases from J, with 17 bases in between. The CDR3 is made up of 14 amino acids. CDR3 loop: CASTQAQGGTEAFF. DNA for the CDR3: TGTGCCAGCACCCAGGCCCAGGGTGGGACTGAAGCTTTCTTT. Supplemented by reference TRBV9 and TRBJ1-1, the full variable domain reads DSGVTQTPKHLITATGQRVTLRCSPRSGDLSVYWYQQSLDQGLQFLIQYYNGEERAKGNILERFSAQQFPDLHSELNLSSLELGDSALYFCASTQAQGGTEAFFGQGTRLTVV.

The J gene is TRBJ1-2, the V gene TRBV20-1; D unresolved. CDR3 size: 11 residues. CDR1 and CDR2 (germline): DFQATT, SNEGSKA (reference sequence). Trimming removed 5 bases from V and 3 bases from J, with 7 bases in between. The CDR3 protein is CSAWEDYGYTF. CDR3 sequence (DNA): TGCAGTGCTTGGGAAGACTATGGCTACACCTTC.

The chain carries TRBV12-5 and TRBJ1-5; D not resolved. V gave up 5 bases and J gave up 6 bases, with 11 bases separating them. The CDR3 sequence is 13 residues long. Germline V gene lookup returns CDR1 LGHNT and CDR2 FRNRAP. CDR3 bases: TGTGCTAGTGGTCCATCCCCGGGTCAGCCCCAGCATTTT. It specifies CASGPSPGQPQHF.

V usage is TRBV11-2 and J usage is TRBJ1-1; D is possibly TRBD1 (6 bases). CDR1 is SGHAT, CDR2 FQNNGV, per germline. The CDR3 has 15 amino acids. V gave up 5 bases and J gave up 1 base, with 14 bases separating them. The CDR3 nucleotides read TGTGCCAGCAGCGCCCCGGGACACCGGAACACTGAAGCTTTCTTT. Encoded protein: CASSAPGHRNTEAFF.

The chain recombines TRBV6-2 or TRBV6-3 with TRBJ1-5; TRBD1 matches 7 bases. V was clipped by 6 bases and J by 1 base; unmatched bases: 3. This CDR3 has 14 residues. CDR1 and CDR2 from the germline V gene are MNHEY and SVGEGT. In DNA, the CDR3 is TGTGCCAGCAGCCAACAGGGGAGCAATCAGCCCCAGCATTTT. Translating gives CASSQQGSNQPQHF.

This clone was seen just once. The J gene is TRBJ1-5, the V gene TRBV19, with D hard to call. V lost 5 bases and J 2 bases, leaving 13 bases between the germline ends. The CDR3 sequence is 15 residues long. The germline CDR1 and CDR2 sequences are LNHDA and SQIVND (reference sequence). The CDR3 bases are TGTGCCAGTAGTTTCGAATTTATGGGCAATCAGCCCCAGCATTTT. Its translation: CASSFEFMGNQPQHF.

The gene calls are TRBV18 and TRBJ1-2; 7 bases map to TRBD1. V shed 3 bases and J 6 bases; nucleotides not matched to a gene: 1. CDR1 is KGHSH and CDR2 is LQKENI in the germline V gene. The CDR3 totals 12 residues. CDR3 coding DNA: TGTGCCAGCTCACCGACAGGGAATGGCTACACCTTC. Protein sequence: CASSPTGNGYTF. The full variable domain, rest sourced from reference TRBV18 and TRBJ1-2, is NAGVMQNPRHLVRRRGQEARLRCSPMKGHSHVYWYRQLPEEGLKFMVYLQKENIIDESGMPKERFSAEFPKEGPSILRIQQVVRGDSAAYFCASSPTGNGYTFGSGTRLTVV.

V is TRBV7-6 and J is TRBJ2-5; maybe TRBD1 (6 bases). This CDR3 contains 15 residues. Germline-derived CDR1 and CDR2 are SGHVS and FNYEAQ. Trimming stripped 5 bases from V and 2 bases from J, with 15 bases between. The CDR3: CASSNPYRAQETQYF. The CDR3, as DNA: TGTGCCAGCAGCAACCCTTACAGGGCTCAAGAGACCCAGTACTTC.

The CDR3 bases are TGTGCCAGCAACTCAGATGGGGGCGGGTGGAATCAGCCCCAGCATTTT. Protein product: CASNSDGGGWNQPQHF. This chain links TRBV5-8 with TRBJ1-5, with D perhaps TRBD1 (6 bases). V was clipped by 6 bases and J by 4 bases, with 20 bases between them. The CDR3 runs 16 residues. CDR1 SGHTS and CDR2 YDEGEE come from the germline V gene. Using reference TRBV5-8 and TRBJ1-5 for the parts outside the CDR3, the full variable domain is EAGVTQSPTHLIKTRGQQATLRCSPISGHTSVYWYQQALGLGLQFLLWYDEGEERNRGNFPPRFSGRQFPNYSSELNVNALELEDSALYLCASNSDGGGWNQPQHFGDGTRLSIL.

V is TRBV9 and J is TRBJ2-1, with TRBD2 as a possible D gene (5 bases). The germline V and J ends were trimmed by 0 bases and 12 bases, with 25 bases remaining between them. The CDR3 loop spans 17 amino acids. Germline CDR1 and CDR2: SGDLS and YYNGEE. This chain's CDR3 is CASSVAWENAPRLGQFF. The DNA of the CDR3 is TGTGCCAGCAGCGTAGCTTGGGAGAACGCCCCTCGATTGGGGCAGTTCTTC.

This chain joins TRBV7-2 and TRBJ1-5; D call uncertain. V lost 1 base, J lost 0 bases, and 4 bases lay in between. The germline V gene has CDR1 SGHTA and CDR2 FQGNSA. The CDR3 spans 14 residues. CDR3 DNA sequence: TGTGCCAGCAGCTTAGACGGTAGCAATCAGCCCCAGCATTTT. Amino acid sequence: CASSLDGSNQPQHF. Filled out from reference TRBV7-2 and TRBJ1-5, the complete variable domain reads GAGVSQSPSNKVTEKGKDVELRCDPISGHTALYWYRQSLGQGLEFLIYFQGNSAPDKSGLPSDRFSAERTGGSVSTLTIQRTQQEDSAVYLCASSLDGSNQPQHFGDGTRLSIL.